The clone carrying this T cell receptor (beta chain) came up once. Its antigen is still unknown. Version v3.0 of the immunoSEQ assay ran at survey level. Sequencing was performed with immunoSEQ multiplex PCR; in TCRdb, only in-frame clones are kept and a portion is missing. The sample yields tens of thousands of clones, 70% to 90% seen once. This sample is part of a study of long-term antiretroviral therapy in people with HIV. Whole-study findings and limits: Whereas controls had wider CDR3 length ranges, HIV repertoires had narrower ones. At every time point, clones expanded before ART dominated the repertoire.

The V segment lost 0 bases and the J segment 3 bases; nucleotides outside the gene matches: 2. The CDR3 totals 16 residues. Germline V gene lookup returns CDR1 SGHRS and CDR2 YFSETQ. The chain is built from TRBV5-1 and TRBJ2-3; 12 bases line up with TRBD2. This material consisted of unsorted PBMCs, taken 0.6 years after starting antiretroviral therapy. The TCR was taken from a man in his sixties with HIV. The CDR3 spells CASSLETSGGTDTQYF. CDR3 in DNA: TGCGCCAGCAGCTTGGAGACTAGCGGGGGAACAGATACGCAGTATTTT.